Here is one TCR beta chain with its context. Which antigen it targets is not known. No per-base quality is available; no much larger clone lies one base away. To sequence the TCRbeta CDR3 region, genomic DNA was isolated from the sorted cells. TCRbeta CDR3 regions were sequenced using the immunoSEQ Assay. In its TCRdb copy, this immuneACCESS table keeps in-frame sequences only and misses some clones. Where compared with another copy, unresolved V genes explain less than half of these, and the others have no known cause. Counted in this sample were about 93,000 clones; approximately 90% of them appeared once. In total, the top ten clones hold around 0.51% of the sample. Sequences MNHEY (CDR1) and SMNVEV (CDR2) are obtained from the germline V gene (reference sequence). Measured from the cysteine to the phenylalanine, the CDR3 is 13 residues long. Only the CDR3 DNA stays, 39 bases, in frame from base 1. The V end loses 5 bases and the J end loses 6 bases, and a stretch of 13 bases separates them.

This record comes from a study of OX40 agonist ivuxolimab in advanced cancers. Some background on the complete study: Ivuxolimab, which targeted the costimulatory receptor OX40 (CD134), was an agonistic, fully human IgG2 monoclonal antibody. In the dose-escalation cohort, 75% to 85% of patients were male, and the mean age was 60 years with a range of roughly 20 to 79. The paper covers the monotherapy dose-escalation part of the phase I ivuxolimab trial, which included N ≈ 54 patients. Peripheral TCRbeta sequencing aimed to test whether ivuxolimab altered TCR sequence diversity and caused clonal T-cell expansion. Of the roughly 52 dose-escalation patients, hepatocellular carcinoma was present in approximately 20, melanoma in around 15, renal cell carcinoma in 9 and head and neck cancer in 9. Partial responses occurred in three dose-escalation patients, of whom one had hepatocellular carcinoma and two had cutaneous melanoma. Patients were allowed to have had prior anti-PD-1, anti-PD-L1 or anti-CTLA-4 therapy, and approximately 40% of the dose-escalation patients had previously received checkpoint inhibitors. Intravenous ivuxolimab was administered to patients every 2 weeks at six dose levels: 0.01, 0.1, 0.3, 1.5, 3 and 10 mg/kg. The research as a whole found: In the 0.1-3.0 mg/kg groups, partial responders had among the lowest normalized peripheral clonal expansion, particularly in CD8+ T cells. On average, CD8+ T cells showed more expanded clones than CD4+ T cells after ivuxolimab. The antigen specificity of the clonally expanded peripheral T cells was not determined. Low levels of normalized T-cell clonal expansion were also seen in some nonresponding patients. At doses of 0.1 to 3.0 mg/kg, clonal expansion of both CD4+ and CD8+ T cells in blood was seen between baseline and week 6.

The trial excluded patients who had a history of autoimmune disease or were on systemic immunosuppression. In every dose cohort, peripheral blood was drawn for TCR sequencing at baseline, cycle 4 day 1, and cycle 7 day 1. Samples came from an open-label, multicenter, first-in-human phase I dose-escalation trial of ivuxolimab. Adults with locally advanced or metastatic head and neck squamous cell, hepatocellular, melanoma or renal cell carcinoma were enrolled in the trial. Before TCR sequencing, CD4+ and CD8+ T cells were separately sorted from peripheral blood. In this chain, TRBV27 is recombined with TRBJ2-5, with TRBD1 perhaps the D gene, on 6 matching bases. Sequencing used CD4+ or CD8+ T cells sorted from blood, obtained in a trial of the OX40 agonist ivuxolimab. The receptor's source is an adult with an advanced solid tumor such as melanoma, head and neck, liver or kidney cancer. In nucleotides, the sequence is TGTGCCAGCAGTGTACAGGGTCGACAGACCCAGTACTTC. Its coded protein is CASSVQGRQTQYF.